One and the same sample provided the 12 T cell receptor beta chains below, sequenced in a study of tumor-infiltrating lymphocytes in localized non-small cell lung cancer. This table comes from immunoSEQ multiplex PCR, and its TCRdb copy is limited to in-frame clones, with some not included. The sample yields more than 20,000 clones, just under 75% seen once. Source material: lung tumor tissue. The source of these receptors is a human donor with non-small cell lung cancer.

This chain joins TRBV6-5 and TRBJ2-7; 11 bases align to TRBD2. The CDR3 is 15 amino acids. V gave up 6 bases and J gave up 2 bases; unmatched junction bases: 6. Germline V gives CDR1 MNHEY, CDR2 SVGAGI. The CDR3 protein is CASRPGSGGAYEQYF. CDR3 nucleotide sequence: TGTGCCAGCAGACCCGGTAGCGGGGGGGCCTACGAGCAGTACTTC.

The rearrangement uses TRBV7-2 and TRBJ2-2, with 7 bases that match TRBD1. The CDR3 spans 16 residues. The V segment lost 3 bases and the J segment 3 bases; nucleotides outside the gene matches: 7. Germline V gives CDR1 SGHTA, CDR2 FQGNSA. The chain's CDR3 is CASSFTDRVHTGELFF. The DNA of the CDR3 is TGTGCCAGCAGCTTTACCGACAGGGTACACACCGGGGAGCTGTTTTTT.

The chain recombines TRBV6-6 with TRBJ1-2; tentative D call: TRBD1 (5 bases). There are 14 residues in the CDR3. V lost 6 bases, J lost 3 bases, and 14 bases lay in between. Per germline, CDR1 MNHNY and CDR2 SVGAGI (reference sequence). The chain's CDR3 is CASSPVRGYYGYTF. The CDR3, as DNA: TGTGCCAGCAGCCCAGTTAGGGGCTACTATGGCTACACCTTC.

V usage is TRBV5-1 and J usage is TRBJ1-1; no clear D gene. The germline CDR1 and CDR2 sequences are SGHRS and YFSETQ. CDR3 size: 11 residues. V was clipped by 6 bases and J by 3 bases, with 6 bases between them. CDR3 residues: CASKLDTEAFF. The DNA for the CDR3 is TGCGCCAGCAAGCTGGACACTGAAGCTTTCTTT. Looking up the rest from reference TRBV5-1 and TRBJ1-1 gives the full variable domain: KAGVTQTPRYLIKTRGQQVTLSCSPISGHRSVSWYQQTPGQGLQFLFEYFSETQRNKGNFPGRFSGRQFSNSRSEMNVSTLELGDSALYLCASKLDTEAFFGQGTRLTVV.

This clone was observed a few times. This chain uses TRBV23-1 with TRBJ2-1, with D perhaps matching TRBD2 (5 bases). TRBV23-1 is labeled an ORF, and its function is uncertain. This CDR3 spans 9 amino acids. DNA for the CDR3: TGCGCTCCCCCGGGGGAGCAGTTCTTC. It encodes CAPPGEQFF.

The chain joins TRBV5-6 to TRBJ2-3; TRBD2 agrees at 8 bases. V trimming: 2 bases; J trimming: 2 bases; junction bases outside the gene matches: 4. This CDR3 is 15 amino acids long. Per germline, CDR1 SGHDT and CDR2 YYEEEE. The CDR3 loop reads CASSFAGGVTDTQYF. The CDR3 coding sequence is TGTGCCAGCAGCTTCGCGGGGGGAGTCACAGATACGCAGTATTTT.

V and J are TRBV18 and TRBJ2-4, with no clear D. This CDR3 has 15 amino acids. V lost 5 bases and J 4 bases, leaving 15 bases between the germline ends. The germline gives CDR1 KGHSH, CDR2 LQKENI. CDR3 DNA: TGTGCCAGCTCAGCCCTTGCCGGTCCTAAAAACATTCAGTACTTC. Amino acids: CASSALAGPKNIQYF.

The chain uses TRBV18 and TRBJ1-5; the match to TRBD1 covers 12 bases. The V gene's germline CDR1 is KGHSH and CDR2 LQKENI. The CDR3 spans 16 residues. V was clipped by 3 bases and J by 4 bases; unmatched bases: 4. The CDR3, as DNA: TGTGCCAGCTCACCTAAGGGACAGGGGGCGAATCAGCCCCAGCATTTT. Translating it yields CASSPKGQGANQPQHF.

This clone counts as medium-sized. The chain joins TRBV6-1 to TRBJ1-5; D possibly corresponds to TRBD1 (5 bases). The CDR3 loop spans 11 amino acids. CDR1 is MNHNS, CDR2 SASEGT, per germline. V was trimmed by 7 bases and J by 6 bases, leaving 7 bases between them. The CDR3 protein is CASTGGQPQHF. CDR3 DNA sequence: TGTGCCAGCACCGGGGGTCAGCCCCAGCATTTT.

This chain joins TRBV15 and TRBJ1-1, with 7 bases identical to TRBD1. Per the germline V gene, CDR1 is LNHNV and CDR2 is YYDKDF (reference sequence). CDR3 length: 17 residues. Germline trimming cut 1 base from V and 0 bases from J; bases unmatched to any gene: 8. As DNA, the CDR3 is TGTGCCACCAGCAGAGGTCGGCAGGGGGGATTGAACACTGAAGCTTTCTTT. Protein sequence: CATSRGRQGGLNTEAFF.

The chain has TRBV29-1 and TRBJ1-1; perhaps TRBD1 as D (5 bases). Trimming took off 7 bases at V and 2 bases at J, with 11 bases between the two ends. The length of the CDR3 is 12 residues. Per germline, CDR1 SQVTM and CDR2 ANQGSEA. The chain's CDR3 is CSGGDPNTEAFF. The CDR3 DNA follows: TGCAGCGGTGGGGACCCCAACACTGAAGCTTTCTTT.

The rearrangement uses TRBV7-2 and TRBJ1-5; no firm D call. The CDR3 totals 15 residues. Germline V gene data show CDR1 as SGHTA and CDR2 as FQGNSA. V was clipped by 1 base and J by 2 bases, with 9 bases between them. In nucleotides, the CDR3 is TGTGCCAGCAGCTTAGGGGAAGTGGGCAATCAGCCCCAGCATTTT. Protein sequence: CASSLGEVGNQPQHF.